A single TCR beta chain is shown here with its context. The antigen remains unidentified. This sample is part of a study of breast tumors, draining lymph nodes, adjacent tissues. TCRdb used MiXCR to reprocess the multiplex PCR reads, holding one entry per CDR3 protein. Seen here are about 66,000 distinct CDR3 sequences, 40% to 55% observed once, and the top ten hold almost 8.5%. Study-wide results and caveats: Data fit most tumor T cells coming from lymph node, expanding in tumor. Tumors had less TCR diversity than lymph nodes, more than nontumor tissue. Compared with basal-like, luminal-like tumors shared significantly more repertoire with nontumor tissue.

This CDR3 has 14 amino acids. CDR1 is LNHNV, CDR2 YYDKDF, per germline (reference sequence). With V trimmed by 3 bases and J by 4 bases, 2 bases remained unmatched. This sequence was found in a female donor with breast cancer. Some clones in this sample may be carry-over from other donors' samples. The J gene is TRBJ2-3, the V gene TRBV15, with 9 bases aligning to TRBD2. The sequenced sample was breast tumor tissue. The DNA for the CDR3 is TGTGCCACCAGCAGTAGCGGGAGATCAGATACGCAGTATTTT. Its translation is CATSSSGRSDTQYF.